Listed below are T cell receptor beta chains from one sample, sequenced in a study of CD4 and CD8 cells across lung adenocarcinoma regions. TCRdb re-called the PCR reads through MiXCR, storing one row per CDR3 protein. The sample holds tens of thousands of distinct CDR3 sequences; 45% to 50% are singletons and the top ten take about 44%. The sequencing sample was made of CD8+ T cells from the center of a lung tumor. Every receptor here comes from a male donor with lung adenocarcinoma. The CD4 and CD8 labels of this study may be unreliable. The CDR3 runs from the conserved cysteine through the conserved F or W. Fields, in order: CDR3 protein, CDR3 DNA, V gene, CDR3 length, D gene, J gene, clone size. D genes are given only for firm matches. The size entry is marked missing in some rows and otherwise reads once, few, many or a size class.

CDR3 protein: CASVAPATDTQYF
CDR3 DNA: TGTGCCAGCGTCGCCCCTGCCACAGATACGCAGTACTTC
V gene: TRBV27
CDR3 length: 13
D gene: .
J gene: TRBJ2-4
clone size: .

CDR3 protein: CARGRGAKDTQYF
CDR3 DNA: TGTGCCAGGGGGCGGGGCGCCAAAGATACTCAGTATTTT
V gene: TRBV6-1
CDR3 length: 13
D gene: .
J gene: TRBJ2-3
clone size: .

CDR3 protein: CASSEGLGPFGTQYF
CDR3 DNA: TGCGCCAGCAGTGAGGGACTAGGGCCTTTCGGGACCCAGTACTTC
V gene: TRBV10-2
CDR3 length: 15
D gene: TRBD2
J gene: TRBJ2-5
clone size: .

CDR3 protein: CVSSQGLAGVRLF
CDR3 DNA: TGTGTCAGCAGCCAAGGGCTAGCGGGAGTCCGGCTCTTC
V gene: TRBV3-1
CDR3 length: 13
D gene: TRBD2
J gene: TRBJ2-1
clone size: .

CDR3 protein: CASGLEPGANVLTF
CDR3 DNA: TGTGCTAGTGGTTTGGAACCTGGGGCCAACGTCCTGACTTTC
V gene: TRBV12-5
CDR3 length: 14
D gene: .
J gene: TRBJ2-6
clone size: many

CDR3 protein: CATGRWATNTQYF
CDR3 DNA: TGTGCCACGGGGCGGTGGGCCACAAACACGCAGTACTTT
V gene: TRBV6-1
CDR3 length: 13
D gene: .
J gene: TRBJ2-3
clone size: .

CDR3 protein: CASSQKPALGPQADTQYF
CDR3 DNA: TGTGCCAGCAGCCAAAAACCCGCGTTGGGCCCTCAGGCAGATACGCAGTATTTT
V gene: TRBV3-1
CDR3 length: 18
D gene: .
J gene: TRBJ2-3
clone size: .

CDR3 protein: CASSYSQGTGANELSF
CDR3 DNA: TGTGCCAGCAGTTACTCCCAGGGTACTGGGGCCAACGAGCTGTCTTTC
V gene: TRBV6-5
CDR3 length: 16
D gene: .
J gene: TRBJ2-6
clone size: .

CDR3 protein: CASSYPPSGITDTQYF
CDR3 DNA: TGTGCCAGCAGTTATCCACCTAGCGGAATCACAGATACGCAGTATTTT
V gene: TRBV6-5
CDR3 length: 16
D gene: TRBD2
J gene: TRBJ2-3
clone size: .

CDR3 protein: CASETALTTDTQYF
CDR3 DNA: TGTGCCAGCGAAACAGCCTTGACGACAGATACGCAGTATTTT
V gene: TRBV6-1
CDR3 length: 14
D gene: .
J gene: TRBJ2-3
clone size: .

CDR3 protein: CASSSPGTRKDTQYF
CDR3 DNA: TGCGCCAGCAGCTCCCCCGGGACTAGAAAGGATACGCAGTATTTT
V gene: TRBV4-1
CDR3 length: 15
D gene: TRBD2
J gene: TRBJ2-3
clone size: many